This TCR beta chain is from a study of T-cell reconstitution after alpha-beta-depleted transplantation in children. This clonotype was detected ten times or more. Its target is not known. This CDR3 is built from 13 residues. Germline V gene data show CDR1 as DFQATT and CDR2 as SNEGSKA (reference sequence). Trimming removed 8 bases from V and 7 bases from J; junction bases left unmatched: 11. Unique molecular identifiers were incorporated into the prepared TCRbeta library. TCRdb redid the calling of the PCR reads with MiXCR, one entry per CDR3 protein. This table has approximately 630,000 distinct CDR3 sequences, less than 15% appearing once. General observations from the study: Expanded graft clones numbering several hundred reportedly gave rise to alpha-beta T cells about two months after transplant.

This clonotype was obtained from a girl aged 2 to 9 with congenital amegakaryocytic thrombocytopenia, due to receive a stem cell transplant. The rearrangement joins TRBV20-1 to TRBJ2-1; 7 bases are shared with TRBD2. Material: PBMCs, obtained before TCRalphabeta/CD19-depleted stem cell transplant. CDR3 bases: TGCAGTACCAGCGGGAAGGTTTGGAATGAGCAGTTCTTC. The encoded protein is CSTSGKVWNEQFF.